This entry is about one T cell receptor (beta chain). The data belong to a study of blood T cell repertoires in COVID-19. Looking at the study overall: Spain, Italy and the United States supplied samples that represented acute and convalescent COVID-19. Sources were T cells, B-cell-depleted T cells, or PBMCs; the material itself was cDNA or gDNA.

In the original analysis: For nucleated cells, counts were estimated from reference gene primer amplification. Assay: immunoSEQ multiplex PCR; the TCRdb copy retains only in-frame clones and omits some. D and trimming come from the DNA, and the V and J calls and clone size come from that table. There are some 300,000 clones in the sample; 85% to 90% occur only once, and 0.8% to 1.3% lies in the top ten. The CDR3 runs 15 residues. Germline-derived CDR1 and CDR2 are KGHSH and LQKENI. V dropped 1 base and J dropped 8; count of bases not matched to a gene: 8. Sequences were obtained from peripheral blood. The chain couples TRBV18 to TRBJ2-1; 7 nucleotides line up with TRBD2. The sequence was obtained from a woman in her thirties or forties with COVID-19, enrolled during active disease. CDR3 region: CASSPQPGGGDEQFF. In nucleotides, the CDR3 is TGTGCCAGCTCACCACAGCCCGGGGGAGGGGATGAGCAGTTCTTC.